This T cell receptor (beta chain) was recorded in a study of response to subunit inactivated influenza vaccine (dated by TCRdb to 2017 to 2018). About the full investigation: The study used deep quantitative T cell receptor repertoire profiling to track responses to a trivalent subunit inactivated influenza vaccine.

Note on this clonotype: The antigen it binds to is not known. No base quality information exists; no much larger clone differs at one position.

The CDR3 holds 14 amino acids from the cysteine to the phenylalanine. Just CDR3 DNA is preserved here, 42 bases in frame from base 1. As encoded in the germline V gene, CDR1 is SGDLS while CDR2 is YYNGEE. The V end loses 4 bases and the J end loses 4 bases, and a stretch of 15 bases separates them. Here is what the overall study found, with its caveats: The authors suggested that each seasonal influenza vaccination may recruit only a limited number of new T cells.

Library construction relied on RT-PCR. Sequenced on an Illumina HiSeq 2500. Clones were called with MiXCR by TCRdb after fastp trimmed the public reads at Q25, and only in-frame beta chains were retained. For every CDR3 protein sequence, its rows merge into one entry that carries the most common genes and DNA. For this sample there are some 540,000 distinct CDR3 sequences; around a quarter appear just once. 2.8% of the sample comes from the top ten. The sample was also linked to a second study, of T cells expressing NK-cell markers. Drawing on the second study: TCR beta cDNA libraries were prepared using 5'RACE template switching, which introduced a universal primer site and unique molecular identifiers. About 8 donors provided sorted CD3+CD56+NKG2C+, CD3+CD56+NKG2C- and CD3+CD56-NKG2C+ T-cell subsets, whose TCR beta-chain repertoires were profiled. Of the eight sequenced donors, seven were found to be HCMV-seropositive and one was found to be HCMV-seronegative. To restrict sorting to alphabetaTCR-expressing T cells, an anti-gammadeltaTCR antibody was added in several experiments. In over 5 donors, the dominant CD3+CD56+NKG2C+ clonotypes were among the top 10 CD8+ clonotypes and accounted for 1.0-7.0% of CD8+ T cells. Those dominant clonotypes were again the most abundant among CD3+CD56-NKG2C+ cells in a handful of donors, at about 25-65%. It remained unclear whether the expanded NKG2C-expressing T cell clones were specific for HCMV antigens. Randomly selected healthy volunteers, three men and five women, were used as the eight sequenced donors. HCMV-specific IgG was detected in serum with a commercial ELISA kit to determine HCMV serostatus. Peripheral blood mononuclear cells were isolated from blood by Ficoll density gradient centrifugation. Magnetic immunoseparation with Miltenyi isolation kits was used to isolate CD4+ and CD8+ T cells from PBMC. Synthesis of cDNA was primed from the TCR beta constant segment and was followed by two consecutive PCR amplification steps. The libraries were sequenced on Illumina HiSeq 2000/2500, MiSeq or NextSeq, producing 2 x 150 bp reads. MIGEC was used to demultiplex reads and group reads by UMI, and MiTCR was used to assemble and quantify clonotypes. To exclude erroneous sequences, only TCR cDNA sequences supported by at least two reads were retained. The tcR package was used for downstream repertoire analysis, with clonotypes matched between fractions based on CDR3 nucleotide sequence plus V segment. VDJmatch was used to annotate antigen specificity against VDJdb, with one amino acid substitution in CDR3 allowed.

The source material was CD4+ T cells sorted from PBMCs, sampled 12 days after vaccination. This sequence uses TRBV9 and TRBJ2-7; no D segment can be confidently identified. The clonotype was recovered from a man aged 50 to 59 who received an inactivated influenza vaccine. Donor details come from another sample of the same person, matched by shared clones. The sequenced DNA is TGTGCCAGCAGCCTTCGCGGAGCTGATTACGAGCAGTACTTC. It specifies CASSLRGADYEQYF.